This T cell receptor beta chain was obtained from a study of shared clonotypes between healthy human individuals. Once extracted for a subset, genomic DNA was divided evenly among several immunoSEQ plates. Data came from immunoSEQ multiplex PCR; TCRdb stores just in-frame clones and leaves some out. Seen here are approximately 600,000 clones, 90% to 95% observed once, and the top ten hold 0.095% to 0.14%. Study-wide results and caveats: It was the non-shared clonotypes that had lower generation probabilities than clonotypes shared by all four donors. An expected dependence of interdonor clonotype sharing on sequencing depth was noted.

Worth noting for this clone: As yet, its antigen is unknown.

Terminally differentiated effector memory CD45RA+ cells were excluded by CCR7 positive selection of CD45RO-negative cells. The CDR3 is made up of 12 amino acids. Trimming removed 5 bases from V and 3 bases from J, with 8 bases in between. Germline CDR1 and CDR2: SNHLY and FYNNEI. Sequenced input: naive CD8+ T cells sorted from blood. The chain recombines TRBV2 with TRBJ2-7, with D uncertain. The sequence came from a woman aged 30 to 39 in good health. CDR3 bases: TGTGCCAGCAGTTCCCTACGCTACGAGCAGTACTTC. Amino acid sequence: CASSSLRYEQYF.